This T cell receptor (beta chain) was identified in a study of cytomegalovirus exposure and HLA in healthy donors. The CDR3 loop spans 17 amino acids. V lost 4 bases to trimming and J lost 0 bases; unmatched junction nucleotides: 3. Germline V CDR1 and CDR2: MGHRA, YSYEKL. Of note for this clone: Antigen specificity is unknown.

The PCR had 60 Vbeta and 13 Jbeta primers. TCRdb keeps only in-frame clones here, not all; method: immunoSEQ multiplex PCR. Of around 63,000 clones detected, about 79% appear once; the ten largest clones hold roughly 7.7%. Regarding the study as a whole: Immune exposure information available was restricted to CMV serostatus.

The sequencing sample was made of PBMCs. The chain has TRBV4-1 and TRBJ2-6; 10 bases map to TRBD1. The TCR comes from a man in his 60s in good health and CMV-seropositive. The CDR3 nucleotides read TGCGCCAGCAGCCCGGGACAGGGGAACTCTGGGGCCAACGTCCTGACTTTC. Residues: CASSPGQGNSGANVLTF.